This T cell receptor beta chain was observed in a study of T cell responses to AZD1222 COVID-19 vaccine. Combined were second doses at about 4 or about 12 weeks. As concerns this clone: Its target is unknown.

Notes on the study in general: The donors showed a predominance of white British ancestry and of females, with possible underestimation of clonal diversity. Spike was spanned by vaccine-associated CD4 TCRs, which were dominant at 160-218 and 743-854. Repertoire sampling was restricted to post-peak T cell response timepoints.

Between the trimmed V and J ends, which lost 9 bases and 2 bases, there was a span of 14 bases. The CDR3 length is 14 residues. Germline CDR1 is MDHEN and CDR2 is SYDVKM. Sequencing used immunoSEQ multiplex PCR; TCRdb keeps in-frame clones, though not all of them. The data contain 73,000 or so clones, roughly 75% of them singletons. J is TRBJ1-5 and V is TRBV28, with D maybe TRBD1 (5 bases). The receptor comes from an adult who received the AZD1222 COVID-19 vaccine. The sequencing used peripheral blood, collected 28 days after the second AZD1222 dose. This CDR3 is CASQMEQGNQPQHF. The CDR3 DNA is TGTGCCAGTCAAATGGAACAGGGCAATCAGCCCCAGCATTTT.